These 20 T cell receptor beta chains originate from one sample sequenced in a study of shared clonotypes between healthy human individuals (dated by TCRdb to 2020 to 2022). Libraries were prepared through the immunoSEQ multiplex PCR assay. TCRdb re-hosts the immuneACCESS table, in-frame sequences only. Its copies lack some clones; in the studies checked, an unresolved V gene accounts for under half of them, and the cause for the rest is not known. For this sample the table gives hundreds of thousands of clones, of which about 76% were detected only once. The ten largest clones represent approximately 13% of the sample. Sequenced: PBMCs. The receptors here all came from a woman between 35 and 50 years old in good health. Some clones in this sample may be carry-over from other donors' samples.

The CDR3 protein is CASSSAYEQYF. The CDR3 bases are TGTGCCAGCAGCTCGGCCTACGAGCAGTACTTC. The J gene is TRBJ2-7, the V gene TRBV7-9, with D unclear. Trimming shortened V by 4 bases and J by 2 bases, and 3 bases separated the two germline ends. This CDR3 has 11 amino acids. The germline gives CDR1 SEHNR, CDR2 FQNEAQ (reference sequence).

The V call is TRBV28, the J call TRBJ1-2, with TRBD1 matching 7 bases. Trimming at V came to 6 bases and at J to 4 bases, leaving 8 bases not matched to a gene. Germline V lookup: CDR1 MDHEN, CDR2 SYDVKM. The CDR3 length is 14 residues. Here the CDR3 reads CASRVYRDSYGYTF. The CDR3 nucleotides read TGTGCCAGCAGGGTCTACAGGGACAGCTATGGCTACACCTTC.

The CDR3 loop reads CASSEWGGLTDTQYF. For the CDR3, the DNA is TGTGCCAGCAGTGAATGGGGGGGACTAACCGATACGCAGTATTTT. The rearrangement joins TRBV2 to TRBJ2-3; 7 bases are a match to TRBD2. The trim removed 2 bases at V and 6 bases at J, leaving 8 bases unmatched. The length of the CDR3 is 15 residues. Germline V gene lookup returns CDR1 SNHLY and CDR2 FYNNEI.

The chain employs TRBV7-9 and TRBJ1-1; 10 bases fit TRBD1. Trimming took 6 bases from V and 0 from J; bases not matched to a gene: 1. The CDR3 spans 14 residues. Germline V gene lookup returns CDR1 SEHNR and CDR2 FQNEAQ (reference sequence). Written as DNA, the CDR3 is TGTGCCAGCAGGACAGGGGGCCTGAACACTGAAGCTTTCTTT. It encodes CASRTGGLNTEAFF.

This chain connects TRBV2 to TRBJ1-2; D may be TRBD1 (6 bases). CDR3 size: 13 residues. The V and J ends lost 8 bases and 9 bases respectively, with 19 bases between them. The germline gives CDR1 SNHLY, CDR2 FYNNEI. The chain's CDR3 is CASGGDTYMRYTF. The CDR3 coding sequence is TGTGCCAGCGGGGGGGACACTTATATGCGCTACACCTTC.

The genes are TRBV19 and TRBJ2-3, with D unresolved. CDR1 LNHDA and CDR2 SQIVND come from the germline V gene (reference sequence). V was pared by 5 bases and J by 8 bases, with 8 bases between. The CDR3 is made up of 11 amino acids. CDR3 protein: CASSWLGTQYF. As DNA, the CDR3 is TGTGCCAGTAGTTGGCTTGGTACGCAGTATTTT.

V and J are TRBV27 and TRBJ2-5; D possibly corresponds to TRBD1 (6 bases). CDR3 size: 15 residues. Trimming pared 4 bases from V and 5 bases from J, leaving 17 bases between. Germline V lookup: CDR1 MNHEY, CDR2 SMNVEV (reference sequence). The CDR3 DNA follows: TGTGCCAGCAGTTCCCCGAGGGGCAGGGGTGAGACCCAGTACTTC. This codes for CASSSPRGRGETQYF.

The CDR3 nucleotides read TGTGCCAGCAGCTTAACGCCCCCCCGGAACAATGAGCAGTTCTTC. Its translation is CASSLTPPRNNEQFF. This chain joins TRBV7-2 and TRBJ2-1; D uncertain. CDR3 length equals 15 residues. V gave up 2 bases and J gave up 5 bases, with 13 bases separating them. Germline values: CDR1 SGHTA, CDR2 FQGNSA.

The chain has TRBV14 and TRBJ2-1, with unresolved D. Germline-derived CDR1 and CDR2 are SGHDN and FVKESK. V dropped 1 base and J dropped 10 bases, with 17 bases sitting between them. This CDR3 has 15 residues. The CDR3 DNA follows: TGTGCCAGCAGCCAAGGGCGGCTAGGATCCTTGGAGCAGTTCTTC. Its protein product is CASSQGRLGSLEQFF.

The chain links TRBV30 to TRBJ2-5; unclear D gene. Per germline, CDR1 GTSNPN and CDR2 SVGIG (reference sequence). CDR3 length equals 12 residues. Trimming removed 3 bases at V and 4 bases at J, with 9 bases between. CDR3 loop: CAWRQVVETQYF. CDR3 DNA sequence: TGTGCCTGGAGGCAGGTGGTAGAGACCCAGTACTTC.

J is TRBJ2-3 and V is TRBV11-2; D unclear. The CDR3 sequence is 12 residues long. Per the germline V gene, CDR1 is SGHAT and CDR2 is FQNNGV. V lost 2 bases to trimming and J lost 5 bases, with 5 bases between them. The CDR3 region is CASSLRVDTQYF. The CDR3 coding sequence is TGTGCCAGCAGCTTAAGGGTAGATACGCAGTATTTT.

This clone came up once. This chain joins TRBV28 and TRBJ1-1, with D perhaps matching TRBD1 (5 bases). The CDR3 has 14 residues. Looked up from germline, CDR1 is MDHEN and CDR2 is SYDVKM. Trimming cost V 4 bases and J 4 bases, with 13 bases left between them. As DNA, the CDR3 is TGTGCCAGCAGTTCGCCCTCAGGGAGCACTGAAGCTTTCTTT. Its protein product is CASSSPSGSTEAFF.

The CDR3 bases are TGTGCCTGGAGTTACGGCAGGGAAAGGGGCTACACCTTC. Amino acid sequence: CAWSYGRERGYTF. V and J are TRBV30 and TRBJ1-2; tentative D call: TRBD1 (5 bases). This CDR3 spans 13 amino acids. Germline assignment: CDR1 GTSNPN and CDR2 SVGIG (reference sequence). Deletions cut 2 bases from V and 8 bases from J, with 15 bases between.

The V call is TRBV5-6, the J call TRBJ1-3; D is unclear. V lost 0 bases and J 5 bases, leaving 12 bases between the germline ends. Germline assignment: CDR1 SGHDT and CDR2 YYEEEE. The CDR3 is 15 amino acids. The CDR3 DNA follows: TGTGCCAGCAGCTTGGCCAGTAGGAGGAGAAACACCATATATTTT. Its translation: CASSLASRRRNTIYF.

The chain recombines TRBV28 with TRBJ1-2, with 7 bases fitting TRBD1. Unmatched junction bases numbered 12, after V lost 4 bases and J lost 4 bases. Germline CDR1 reads MDHEN; CDR2 reads SYDVKM. The CDR3 runs 16 residues. The CDR3 protein is CASSSTGEGAGYGYTF. The CDR3 DNA sequence: TGTGCCAGCAGTTCTACGGGGGAGGGGGCAGGCTATGGCTACACCTTC.

V is TRBV30 and J is TRBJ2-7, with 9 bases that match TRBD2. J was trimmed by 0 bases and V by 0 bases; bases with no gene match: 6. This CDR3 is 16 amino acids long. CDR1 and CDR2 from the germline V gene are GTSNPN and SVGIG (reference sequence). CDR3: CAWSVPHSGSSYEQYF. The DNA for the CDR3 is TGTGCCTGGAGTGTACCCCATAGCGGGAGCTCCTACGAGCAGTACTTC.

The chain joins TRBV7-2 to TRBJ2-7, with no clear D. Trimming cost V 4 bases and J 3 bases, with 13 bases left between them. Germline values: CDR1 SGHTA, CDR2 FQGNSA. The CDR3 has 14 residues. The CDR3 region is CASSSPAPNYEQYF. The DNA of the CDR3 is TGTGCCAGCAGCTCCCCCGCCCCAAACTACGAGCAGTACTTC.

The chain is built from TRBV2 and TRBJ1-5; weak D call: TRBD1 (5 bases). Germline V gene lookup returns CDR1 SNHLY and CDR2 FYNNEI. Trimming took off 4 bases at V and 1 base at J, with 11 bases between the two ends. The CDR3 spans 15 residues. CDR3 DNA sequence: TGTGCCAGCAGTGGTGTTGGGGCGAGCAATCAGCCCCAGCATTTT. Amino acid sequence: CASSGVGASNQPQHF.

This chain links TRBV9 with TRBJ2-2; 12 nucleotides agree with TRBD2. Germline V gene sequence: CDR1 SGDLS, CDR2 YYNGEE. The CDR3 has 16 amino acids. V lost 3 bases and J lost 3; bases outside the gene matches: 3. The CDR3 coding sequence is TGTGCCAGCAGCGCTCGACTAGCGGGAGACACCGGGGAGCTGTTTTTT. This translates into CASSARLAGDTGELFF. Drawing the rest from reference TRBV9 and TRBJ2-2, the complete variable domain is DSGVTQTPKHLITATGQRVTLRCSPRSGDLSVYWYQQSLDQGLQFLIQYYNGEERAKGNILERFSAQQFPDLHSELNLSSLELGDSALYFCASSARLAGDTGELFFGEGSRLTVL.

This clone has more than one count but fewer than ten. The chain links TRBV7-9 to TRBJ1-4; D ambiguous. Germline V gene data show CDR1 as SEHNR and CDR2 as FQNEAQ (reference sequence). The CDR3 runs to 13 residues. V shed 3 bases and J shed 5 bases, with 7 bases lying between them. Here the CDR3 DNA reads TGTGCCAGCAGCTTTCGGACGAATGAAAAACTGTTTTTT. Translating gives CASSFRTNEKLFF.